This T cell receptor (beta chain) derives from a study of T cell responses to AZD1222 COVID-19 vaccine. The CDR3 has 14 residues. Germline V gene lookup returns CDR1 SGHDN and CDR2 FVKESK. Produced via immunoSEQ multiplex PCR; TCRdb's table is partial and in-frame only. Of approximately 140,000 clones in the sample, approximately 90% were seen once. This receptor was identified in an adult who received the AZD1222 COVID-19 vaccine. The genes are TRBV14 and TRBJ2-5, with D possibly TRBD2 on 5 matching bases. Matching the DNA end better, TRBJ2-7 makes the J call doubtful. The sample in question was peripheral blood, obtained 28 days after the second AZD1222 dose. This CDR3 reads CASNRGRGDYEQYF. The CDR3 nucleotides are TGTGCCAGCAACAGAGGACGGGGAGACTACGAGCAGTACTTC.